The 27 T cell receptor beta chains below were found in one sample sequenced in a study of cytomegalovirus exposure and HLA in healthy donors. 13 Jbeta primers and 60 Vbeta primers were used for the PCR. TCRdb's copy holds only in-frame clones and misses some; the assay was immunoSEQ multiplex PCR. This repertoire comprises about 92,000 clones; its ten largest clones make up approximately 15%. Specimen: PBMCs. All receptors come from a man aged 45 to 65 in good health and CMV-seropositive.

CDR3 sequence: CASSSGAGVFNEQFF. CDR3 DNA sequence: TGTGCCAGCAGTTCCGGAGCGGGAGTCTTTAATGAGCAGTTCTTC. The chain is built from TRBV27 and TRBJ2-1; TRBD2 matches at 8 bases. Germline V gives CDR1 MNHEY, CDR2 SMNVEV (reference sequence). The CDR3 is made up of 15 amino acids. Unmatched junction bases numbered 9, after V lost 4 bases and J lost 7 bases.

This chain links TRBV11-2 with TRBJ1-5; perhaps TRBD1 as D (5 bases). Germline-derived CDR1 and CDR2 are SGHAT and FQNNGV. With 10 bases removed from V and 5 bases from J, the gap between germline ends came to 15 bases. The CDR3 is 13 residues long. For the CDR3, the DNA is TGTGCCACCCCGGGGGACGGTCATCAGCCCCAGCATTTT. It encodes CATPGDGHQPQHF.

The DNA of the CDR3 is TGTGCCAGCAGCCCTTCGGAGGGTCGGAGGGCTTACGAGCAGTACGTC. Translated: CASSPSEGRRAYEQYV. The V gene is TRBV7-9, the J gene TRBJ2-7; the D gene is possibly TRBD2 (6 bases). Per the germline V gene, CDR1 is SEHNR and CDR2 is FQNEAQ (reference sequence). V lost 5 bases, J lost 4 bases, and 21 bases lay in between. The CDR3 is 16 residues long.

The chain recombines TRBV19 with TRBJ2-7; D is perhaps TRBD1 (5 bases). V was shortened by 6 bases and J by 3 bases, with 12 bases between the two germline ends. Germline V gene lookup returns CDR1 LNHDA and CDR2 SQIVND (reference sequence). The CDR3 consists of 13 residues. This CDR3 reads CASSPTQGYEQYF. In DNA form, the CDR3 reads TGTGCCAGTAGCCCCACCCAGGGCTACGAGCAGTACTTC.

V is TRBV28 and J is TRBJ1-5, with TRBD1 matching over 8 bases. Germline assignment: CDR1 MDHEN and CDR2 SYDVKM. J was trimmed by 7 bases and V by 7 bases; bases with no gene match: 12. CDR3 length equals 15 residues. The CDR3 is CASTISTGVGQPQHF. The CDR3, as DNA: TGTGCCAGCACCATTTCGACAGGGGTGGGACAGCCCCAGCATTTT.

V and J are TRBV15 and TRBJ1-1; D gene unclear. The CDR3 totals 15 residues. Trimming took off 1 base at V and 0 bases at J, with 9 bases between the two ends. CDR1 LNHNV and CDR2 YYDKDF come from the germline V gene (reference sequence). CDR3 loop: CATSRAQQMNTEAFF. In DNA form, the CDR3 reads TGTGCCACCAGCAGAGCACAGCAGATGAACACTGAAGCTTTCTTT.

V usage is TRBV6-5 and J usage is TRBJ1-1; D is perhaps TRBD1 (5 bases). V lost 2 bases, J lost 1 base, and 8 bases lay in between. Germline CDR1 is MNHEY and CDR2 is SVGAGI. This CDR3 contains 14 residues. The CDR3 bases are TGTGCCAGCAGTTACGCTCAGGGGAACACTGAAGCTTTCTTT. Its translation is CASSYAQGNTEAFF.

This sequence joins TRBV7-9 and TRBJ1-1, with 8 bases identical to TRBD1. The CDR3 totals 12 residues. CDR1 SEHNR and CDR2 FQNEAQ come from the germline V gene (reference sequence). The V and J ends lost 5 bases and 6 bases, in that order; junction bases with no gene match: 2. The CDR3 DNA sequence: TGTGCCAGCAGCCTACAGGGGGCTGAAGCTTTCTTT. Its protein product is CASSLQGAEAFF.

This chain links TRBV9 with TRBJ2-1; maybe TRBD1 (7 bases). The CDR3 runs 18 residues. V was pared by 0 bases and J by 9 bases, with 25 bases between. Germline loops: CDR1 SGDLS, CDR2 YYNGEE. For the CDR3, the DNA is TGTGCCAGCAGCGTAGGAGGAGGAGGGGGACAGAGGGGTGGTGAGCAGTTCTTC. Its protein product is CASSVGGGGGQRGGEQFF.

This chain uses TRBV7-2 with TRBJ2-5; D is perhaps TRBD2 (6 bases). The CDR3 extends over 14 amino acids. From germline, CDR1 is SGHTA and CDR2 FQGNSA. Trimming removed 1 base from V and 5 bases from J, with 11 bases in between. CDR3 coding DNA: TGTGCCAGCAGCTTAGTTGCGGGGATGGAGACCCAGTACTTC. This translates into CASSLVAGMETQYF.

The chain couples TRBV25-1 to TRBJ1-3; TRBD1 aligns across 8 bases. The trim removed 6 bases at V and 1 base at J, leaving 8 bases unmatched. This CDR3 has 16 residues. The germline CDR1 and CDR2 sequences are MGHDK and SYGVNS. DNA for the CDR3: TGTGCCAGCAGCATCCCGGGACAGGAATCTGGAAACACCATATATTTT. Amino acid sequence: CASSIPGQESGNTIYF. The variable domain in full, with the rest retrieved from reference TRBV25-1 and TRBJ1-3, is EADIYQTPRYLVIGTGKKITLECSQTMGHDKMYWYQQDPGMELHLIHYSYGVNSTEKGDLSSESTVSRIRTEHFPLTLESARPSHTSQYLCASSIPGQESGNTIYFGEGSWLTVV.

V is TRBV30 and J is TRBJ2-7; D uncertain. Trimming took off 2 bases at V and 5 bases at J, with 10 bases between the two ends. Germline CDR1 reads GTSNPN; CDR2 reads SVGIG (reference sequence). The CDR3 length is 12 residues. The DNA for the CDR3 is TGTGCCTGGAGTAGAGTAAGCGACGAGCAGTACGTC. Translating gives CAWSRVSDEQYV.

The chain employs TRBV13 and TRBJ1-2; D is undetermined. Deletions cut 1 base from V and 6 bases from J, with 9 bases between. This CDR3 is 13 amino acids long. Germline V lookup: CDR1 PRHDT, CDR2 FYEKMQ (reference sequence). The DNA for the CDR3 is TGTGCCAGCAGCTTAGTTTCTGTAAATGGCTACACCTTC. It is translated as CASSLVSVNGYTF.

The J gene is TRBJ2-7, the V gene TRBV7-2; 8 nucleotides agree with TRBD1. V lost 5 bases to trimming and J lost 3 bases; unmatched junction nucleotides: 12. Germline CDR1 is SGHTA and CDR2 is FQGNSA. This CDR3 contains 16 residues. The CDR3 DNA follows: TGTGCCAGCAGCACTAGGAATCGGGACAGGTACTACGAGCAGTACTTC. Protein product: CASSTRNRDRYYEQYF.

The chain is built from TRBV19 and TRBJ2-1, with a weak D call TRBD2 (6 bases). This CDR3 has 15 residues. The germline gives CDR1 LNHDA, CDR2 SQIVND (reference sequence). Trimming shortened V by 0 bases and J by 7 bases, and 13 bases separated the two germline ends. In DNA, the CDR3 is TGTGCCAGTAGTATAGATCGGTTTAGCGGTAATGAGCAGTTCTTC. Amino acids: CASSIDRFSGNEQFF. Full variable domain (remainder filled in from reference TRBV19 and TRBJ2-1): DGGITQSPKYLFRKEGQNVTLSCEQNLNHDAMYWYRQDPGQGLRLIYYSQIVNDFQKGDIAEGYSVSREKKESFPLTVTSAQKNPTAFYLCASSIDRFSGNEQFFGPGTRLTVL.

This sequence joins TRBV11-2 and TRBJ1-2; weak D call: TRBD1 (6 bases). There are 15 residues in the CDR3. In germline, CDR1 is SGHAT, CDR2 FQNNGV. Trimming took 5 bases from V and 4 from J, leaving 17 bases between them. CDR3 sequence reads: CASSPFTGWAYGYTF. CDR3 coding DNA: TGTGCCAGCAGCCCGTTTACAGGGTGGGCCTATGGCTACACCTTC.

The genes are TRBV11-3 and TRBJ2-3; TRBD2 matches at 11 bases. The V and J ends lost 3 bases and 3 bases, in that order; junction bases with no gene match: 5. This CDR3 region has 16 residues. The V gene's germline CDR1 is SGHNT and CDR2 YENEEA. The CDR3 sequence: CASSFRASGRTDTQYF. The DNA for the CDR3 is TGTGCCAGCAGCTTCAGGGCTAGCGGGAGGACAGATACGCAGTATTTT.

CDR3 sequence: CASSPNWGAGTDTQYF. CDR3 nucleotide sequence: TGTGCCAGTAGTCCTAACTGGGGAGCGGGCACAGATACGCAGTATTTT. This rearrangement joins TRBV19 to TRBJ2-3, with D possibly matching TRBD2 (5 bases). V was clipped by 5 bases and J by 1 base, with 16 bases between them. The CDR3 is 16 amino acids. Germline V gene data show CDR1 as LNHDA and CDR2 as SQIVND (reference sequence).

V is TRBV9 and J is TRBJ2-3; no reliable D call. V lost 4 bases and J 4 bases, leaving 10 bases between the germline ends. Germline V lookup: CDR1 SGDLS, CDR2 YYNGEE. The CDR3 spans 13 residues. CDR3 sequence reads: CASSWLAADTQYF. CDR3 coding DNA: TGTGCCAGCAGCTGGCTGGCGGCAGATACGCAGTATTTT.

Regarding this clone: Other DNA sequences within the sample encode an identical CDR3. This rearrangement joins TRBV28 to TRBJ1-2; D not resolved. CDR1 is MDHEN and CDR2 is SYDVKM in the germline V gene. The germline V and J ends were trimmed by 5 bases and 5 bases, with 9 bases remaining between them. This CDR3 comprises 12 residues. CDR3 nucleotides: TGTGCCAGCAGTCTCGCGGGGTATGGCTACACCTTC. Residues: CASSLAGYGYTF.

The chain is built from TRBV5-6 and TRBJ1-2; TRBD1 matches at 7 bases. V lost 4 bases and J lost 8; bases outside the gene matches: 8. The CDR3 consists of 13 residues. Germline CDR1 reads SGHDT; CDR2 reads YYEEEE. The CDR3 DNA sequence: TGTGCCAGCAGCCCGGACAGGTGGGGGGGCTACACCTTC. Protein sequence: CASSPDRWGGYTF.

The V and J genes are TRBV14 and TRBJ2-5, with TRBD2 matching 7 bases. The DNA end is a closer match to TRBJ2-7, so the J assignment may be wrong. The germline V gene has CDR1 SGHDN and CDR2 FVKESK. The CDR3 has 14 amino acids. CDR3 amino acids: CASSQASGQYEQYF. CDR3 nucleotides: TGTGCCAGCAGCCAGGCTAGCGGCCAATACGAGCAGTACTTC.

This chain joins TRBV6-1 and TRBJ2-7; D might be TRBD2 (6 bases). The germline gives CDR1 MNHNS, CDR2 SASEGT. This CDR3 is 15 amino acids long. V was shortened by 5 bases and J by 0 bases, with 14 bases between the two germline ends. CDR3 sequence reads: CASSPGRDSSYEQYV. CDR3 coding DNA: TGTGCCAGCAGTCCTGGGCGGGATAGCTCCTACGAGCAGTACGTC.

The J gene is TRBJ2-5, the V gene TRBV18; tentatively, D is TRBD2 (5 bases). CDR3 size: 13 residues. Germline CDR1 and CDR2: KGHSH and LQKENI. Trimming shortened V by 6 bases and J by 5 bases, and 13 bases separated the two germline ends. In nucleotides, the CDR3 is TGTGCCAGCTCTAACGCGGGTGGGGAGACCCAGTACTTC. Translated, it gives CASSNAGGETQYF.

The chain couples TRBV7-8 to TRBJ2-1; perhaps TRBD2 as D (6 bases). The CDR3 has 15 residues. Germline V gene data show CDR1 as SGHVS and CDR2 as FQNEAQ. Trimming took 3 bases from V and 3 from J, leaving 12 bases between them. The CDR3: CASSLEAGVYNEQFF. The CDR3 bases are TGTGCCAGCAGCTTGGAAGCGGGCGTCTACAATGAGCAGTTCTTC.

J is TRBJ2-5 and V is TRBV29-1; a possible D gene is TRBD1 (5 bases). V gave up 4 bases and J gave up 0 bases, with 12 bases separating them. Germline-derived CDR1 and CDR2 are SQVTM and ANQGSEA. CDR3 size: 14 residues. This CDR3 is CSVARTTYQETQYF. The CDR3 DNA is TGCAGCGTTGCCCGGACAACCTACCAAGAGACCCAGTACTTC.

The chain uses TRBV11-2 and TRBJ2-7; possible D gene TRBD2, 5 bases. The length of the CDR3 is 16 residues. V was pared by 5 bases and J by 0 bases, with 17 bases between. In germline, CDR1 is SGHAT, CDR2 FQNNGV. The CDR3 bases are TGTGCCAGCAGCCCCTGGAGCAGCGGTAGCTCCTACGAGCAGTACTTC. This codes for CASSPWSSGSSYEQYF.